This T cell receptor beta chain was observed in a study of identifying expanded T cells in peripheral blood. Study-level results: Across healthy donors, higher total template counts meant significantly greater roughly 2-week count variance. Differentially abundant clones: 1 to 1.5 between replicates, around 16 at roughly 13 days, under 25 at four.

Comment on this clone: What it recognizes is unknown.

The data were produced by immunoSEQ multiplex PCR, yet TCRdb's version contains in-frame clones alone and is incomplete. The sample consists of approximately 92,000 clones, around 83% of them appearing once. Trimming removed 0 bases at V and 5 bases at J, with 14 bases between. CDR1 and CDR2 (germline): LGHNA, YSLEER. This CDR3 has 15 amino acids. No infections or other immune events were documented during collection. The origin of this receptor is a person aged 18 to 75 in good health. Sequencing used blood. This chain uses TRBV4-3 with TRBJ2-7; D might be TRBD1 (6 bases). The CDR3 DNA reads TGCGCCAGCAGCCAAGATGAGAACAGGGTAAACGAGCAGTACTTC. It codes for CASSQDENRVNEQYF.